Following are 20 T cell receptor beta chains from one sample sequenced in a study of post-analysis software for immune sequencing data. For these receptors, no antigen is known. Sequencing libraries made from TCR beta cDNA carried unique molecular identifiers. TCRdb re-called the PCR reads through MiXCR, storing one row per CDR3 protein. The sample has about 540,000 distinct CDR3 sequences; approximately 31% are singletons. The study, taken as a whole, reports: Among about 5 TRBV segments more frequent in patients than controls were TRBV5-6, TRBV5-1 and TRBV20-1.

The sample consisted of blood. The source is a girl under 18 with multiple sclerosis.

This clonotype has only one observation. Since no conserved phenylalanine or tryptophan closes the CDR3, a read error is the likely cause. The V gene is TRBV7-2, the J gene TRBJ2-5; D not certain. The CDR3 is 13 residues long. In germline, CDR1 is SGHTA, CDR2 FQGNSA. V was clipped by 2 bases and J by 0 bases, with 4 bases between them. The CDR3 nucleotides are TGTGCCAGCAGCTTAACCTACCAAGAGACCCAGTACTTA. This codes for CASSLTYQETQYL.

The chain recombines TRBV12-3 or TRBV12-4 with TRBJ2-3, with 10 bases lining up with TRBD2. V was clipped by 7 bases and J by 11 bases; unmatched bases: 15. This CDR3 is 15 amino acids long. The CDR3: CASNLAGVRTDVQYF. The CDR3 DNA sequence: TGTGCCAGCAATCTAGCGGGGGTGCGAACAGATGTGCAGTATTTT.

The chain employs TRBV12-3 or TRBV12-4 and TRBJ1-5; D remains unclear. The length of the CDR3 is 12 residues. The V and J ends lost 6 bases and 8 bases respectively, with 11 bases between them. The CDR3 protein is CASRSPYEPQHF. In nucleotides, the CDR3 is TGTGCCAGCAGATCCCCGTATGAGCCCCAGCATTTT.

The chain links TRBV20-1 to TRBJ2-7; 10 bases line up with TRBD2. With V trimmed by 6 bases and J by 3 bases, 17 bases remained unmatched. Germline V gene data show CDR1 as DFQATT and CDR2 as SNEGSKA (reference sequence). This CDR3 contains 17 residues. The DNA for the CDR3 is TGCAGTGCAAAACGCGTAACTAGCGGGGTTTTGGTCTACGAGCAGTACTTC. This sequence encodes CSAKRVTSGVLVYEQYF.

J is TRBJ1-1 and V is TRBV5-1; 8 nucleotides align to TRBD1. There are 15 residues in the CDR3. Trimming cost V 5 bases and J 4 bases; bases outside gene matches: 10. Per the germline V gene, CDR1 is SGHRS and CDR2 is YFSETQ. CDR3 amino acids: CASRRGQGRGTEAFF. The DNA for the CDR3 is TGCGCCAGCAGAAGAGGACAGGGTCGAGGCACTGAAGCTTTCTTT.

V usage is TRBV28 and J usage is TRBJ2-5; D is unclear. V shed 3 bases and J shed 5 bases, with 13 bases lying between them. The CDR3 contains 14 residues. CDR1 is MDHEN and CDR2 is SYDVKM in the germline V gene. The CDR3: CASSLSMLVETQYF. CDR3 DNA: TGTGCCAGCAGTTTGAGTATGCTAGTTGAGACCCAGTACTTC.

The rearrangement joins TRBV10-3 to TRBJ1-4, with no clear D. V was clipped by 4 bases and J by 7 bases, with 10 bases between them. The CDR3 has 13 residues. Germline-derived CDR1 and CDR2 are ENHRY and SYGVKD. The CDR3 loop is CAISVQWVEKLFF. The CDR3 DNA sequence: TGTGCCATCAGTGTTCAGTGGGTTGAAAAACTGTTTTTT.

This chain links TRBV7-6 with TRBJ2-3; D unresolved. Trimming removed 4 bases from V and 6 bases from J, with 11 bases in between. The CDR3 consists of 13 residues. Germline values: CDR1 SGHVS, CDR2 FNYEAQ. The CDR3 DNA reads TGTGCCAGCAGCTCCCCCCTAAGCGATACGCAGTATTTT. It specifies CASSSPLSDTQYF.

For this clonotype: This is likely a read error, given that the CDR3 carries no conserved phenylalanine or tryptophan at its end. The chain uses TRBV20-1 and TRBJ2-7; 9 bases line up with TRBD1. Looked up from germline, CDR1 is DFQATT and CDR2 is SNEGSKA (reference sequence). This CDR3 contains 15 residues. V lost 2 bases to trimming and J lost 1 base; unmatched junction nucleotides: 6. The CDR3 DNA sequence: TGCAGTGCTAGAAATCAGGACAGGGGTTCCTACGAGCAGTACTCC. Amino acids: CSARNQDRGSYEQYS.

This clonotype appeared many times. V gene TRBV29-1 combines with J gene TRBJ2-5, with a tentative D call TRBD1 (7 bases). Trimming shortened V by 5 bases and J by 5 bases, and 15 bases separated the two germline ends. Germline V gives CDR1 SQVTM, CDR2 ANQGSEA. The CDR3 length is 13 residues. The chain's CDR3 is CSVREGGQETQYF. The CDR3 DNA reads TGCAGCGTTCGAGAGGGGGGACAGGAGACCCAGTACTTC.

J is TRBJ2-5 and V is TRBV18, with 8 bases that match TRBD2. The J call could be wrong; TRBJ2-7 is a better fit for the DNA end. CDR1 is KGHSH, CDR2 LQKENI, per germline. The CDR3 covers 13 residues. This CDR3 reads CASSPGLANEQYF. CDR3 coding DNA: TGTGCCAGCTCCCCAGGACTAGCAAACGAGCAGTACTTC.

This sequence joins TRBV5-6 and TRBJ2-5, with D possibly being TRBD1 or TRBD2 (5 bases each). Germline loops: CDR1 SGHDT, CDR2 YYEEEE. Trimming pared 0 bases from V and 10 bases from J, leaving 10 bases between. The CDR3 spans 12 residues. The CDR3 loop is CASSLGGINQYF. CDR3 bases: TGTGCCAGCAGCTTGGGGGGGATTAACCAGTACTTC.

This clonotype was observed once. This sequence joins TRBV18 and TRBJ1-5, with 9 bases fitting TRBD1. V lost 9 bases to trimming and J lost 0 bases; unmatched junction nucleotides: 3. There are 14 residues in the CDR3. Germline V gene lookup returns CDR1 KGHSH and CDR2 LQKENI. The CDR3 reads CASRQGVSNQPQHF. CDR3 in DNA: TGTGCCAGTCGACAGGGGGTTAGCAATCAGCCCCAGCATTTT.

As DNA, the CDR3 is TGTGCCAGCAGCTTGGGTCTAGGGCCCCACAATGAGCAGTACTTC. This translates into CASSLGLGPHNEQYF. The rearrangement uses TRBV5-6 and TRBJ2-7; D gene ambiguous. The CDR3 is 15 amino acids. Germline V lookup: CDR1 SGHDT, CDR2 YYEEEE. The germline V and J ends were trimmed by 0 bases and 7 bases, with 17 bases remaining between them.

The V call is TRBV6-2 or TRBV6-3, the J call TRBJ2-7, with D possibly being TRBD1 or TRBD2 (6 bases each). The V gene lost 8 bases and the J gene lost 1 base, with 12 bases spanning the gap. The CDR3 totals 13 residues. Per germline, CDR1 MNHEY and CDR2 SVGEGT. The CDR3 sequence: CASDQGGSYEQYF. CDR3 DNA: TGTGCCAGCGACCAAGGGGGGTCCTACGAGCAGTACTTC.

The chain has TRBV20-1 and TRBJ2-7; 9 bases agree with TRBD1. The CDR3 loop spans 14 amino acids. The J segment lost 3 bases and the V segment lost 3 bases, leaving 6 bases of the junction unmatched. CDR1 and CDR2 (germline): DFQATT, SNEGSKA (reference sequence). CDR3 coding DNA: TGCAGTGCTAGCCGGGACAGGGCGAACTACGAGCAGTACTTC. It is translated as CSASRDRANYEQYF.

This clonotype came up once. The rearrangement joins TRBV5-1 to TRBJ1-2; tentatively, D is TRBD1 (5 bases). CDR3 length: 14 residues. CDR1 is SGHRS and CDR2 is YFSETQ in the germline V gene. Between the trimmed V and J ends, which lost 2 bases and 8 bases, there was a span of 16 bases. In DNA, the CDR3 is TGCGCCAGCAGCTTCATTTCCGGGGGGGACGGCTACACCTTC. It codes for CASSFISGGDGYTF.

This rearrangement joins TRBV11-2 to TRBJ1-4; possible D gene TRBD1, 6 bases. The V and J ends lost 5 bases and 7 bases respectively, with 20 bases between them. This CDR3 is built from 16 residues. Germline values: CDR1 SGHAT, CDR2 FQNNGV. CDR3 sequence reads: CASSPDGQLVGEKLFF. CDR3 nucleotides: TGTGCCAGCAGCCCAGATGGACAGCTTGTAGGTGAAAAACTGTTTTTT.

The chain carries TRBV29-1 and TRBJ1-1, with D tentatively TRBD1 (6 bases). The CDR3 is made up of 15 amino acids. The germline CDR1 and CDR2 sequences are SQVTM and ANQGSEA. Trimming cost V 8 bases and J 0 bases, with 19 bases left between them. The CDR3 protein is CSTSGVAAMNTEAFF. The CDR3, as DNA: TGCAGCACCTCAGGGGTGGCGGCAATGAACACTGAAGCTTTCTTT.

The sample holds a few counts of this clonotype. V usage is TRBV5-4 and J usage is TRBJ2-5; D unresolved. V lost 1 base to trimming and J lost 3 bases, with 16 bases between them. CDR1 and CDR2 (germline): SGHNT, YYREEE (reference sequence). CDR3 length equals 16 residues. CDR3 residues: CASSLKGSMAKETQYF. The CDR3 DNA sequence: TGTGCCAGCAGCTTGAAGGGATCGATGGCGAAAGAGACCCAGTACTTC.